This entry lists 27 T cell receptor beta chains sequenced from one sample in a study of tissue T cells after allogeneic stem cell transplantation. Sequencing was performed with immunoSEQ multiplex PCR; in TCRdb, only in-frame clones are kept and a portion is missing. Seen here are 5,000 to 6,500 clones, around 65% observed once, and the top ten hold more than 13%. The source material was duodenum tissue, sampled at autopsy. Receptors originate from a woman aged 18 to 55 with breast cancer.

The CDR3 nucleotides are TGTGCCAGCAGCGCGGACGGAGGCCCCCCCAACGTCCTGACTTTC. Amino acid sequence: CASSADGGPPNVLTF. The chain employs TRBV6-4 and TRBJ2-6; maybe TRBD2 (5 bases). Trimming removed 6 bases at V and 8 bases at J, with 17 bases between. CDR3 length equals 15 residues. CDR1 MRHNA and CDR2 SNTAGT come from the germline V gene.

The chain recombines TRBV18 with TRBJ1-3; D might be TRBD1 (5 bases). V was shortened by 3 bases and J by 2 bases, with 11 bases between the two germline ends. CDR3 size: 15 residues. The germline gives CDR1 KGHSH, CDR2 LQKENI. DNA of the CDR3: TGTGCCAGCTCACCCTCAGGGTCGACTGGAAACACCATATATTTT. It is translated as CASSPSGSTGNTIYF.

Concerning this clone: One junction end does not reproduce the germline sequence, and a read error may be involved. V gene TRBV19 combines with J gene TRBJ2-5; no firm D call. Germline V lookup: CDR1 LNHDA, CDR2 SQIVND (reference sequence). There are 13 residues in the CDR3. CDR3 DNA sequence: TGTGCCAGTAGTATTGGCAACCAAGGGACCCAGTACTTC. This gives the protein CASSIGNQGTQYF.

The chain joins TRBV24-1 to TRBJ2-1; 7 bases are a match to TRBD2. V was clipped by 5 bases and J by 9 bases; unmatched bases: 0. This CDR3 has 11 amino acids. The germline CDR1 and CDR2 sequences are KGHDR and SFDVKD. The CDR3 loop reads CATSGGGEQFF. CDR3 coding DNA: TGTGCCACCAGTGGGGGGGGTGAGCAGTTCTTC.

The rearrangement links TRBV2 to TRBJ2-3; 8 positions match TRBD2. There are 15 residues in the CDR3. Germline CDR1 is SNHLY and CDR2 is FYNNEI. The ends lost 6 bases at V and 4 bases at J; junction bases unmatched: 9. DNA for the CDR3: TGTGCCAGCAGACCCCCCAGCGGGAGCGCAGATACGCAGTATTTT. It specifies CASRPPSGSADTQYF. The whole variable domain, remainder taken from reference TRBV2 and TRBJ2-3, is EPEVTQTPSHQVTQMGQEVILRCVPISNHLYFYWYRQILGQKVEFLVSFYNNEISEKSEIFDDQFSVERPDGSNFTLKIRSTKLEDSAMYFCASRPPSGSADTQYFGPGTRLTVL.

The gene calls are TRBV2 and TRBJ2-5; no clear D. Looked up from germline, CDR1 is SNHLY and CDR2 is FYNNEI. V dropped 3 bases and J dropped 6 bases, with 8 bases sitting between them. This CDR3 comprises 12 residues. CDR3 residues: CASSEAKKTQYF. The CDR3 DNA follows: TGTGCCAGCAGTGAGGCCAAAAAGACCCAGTACTTC.

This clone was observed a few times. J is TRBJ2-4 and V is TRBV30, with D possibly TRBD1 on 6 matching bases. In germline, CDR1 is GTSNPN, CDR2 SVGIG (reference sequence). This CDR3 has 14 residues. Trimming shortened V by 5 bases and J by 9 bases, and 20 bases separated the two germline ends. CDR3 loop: CAWDLGAAFGIQYF. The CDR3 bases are TGTGCCTGGGACCTGGGGGCAGCTTTTGGCATTCAGTACTTC.

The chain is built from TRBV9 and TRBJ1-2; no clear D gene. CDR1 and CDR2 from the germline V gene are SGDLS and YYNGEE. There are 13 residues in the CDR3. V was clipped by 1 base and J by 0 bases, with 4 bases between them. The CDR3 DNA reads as TGTGCCAGCAGCGTACCACCTAACTATGGCTACACCTTC. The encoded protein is CASSVPPNYGYTF.

CDR3 sequence (DNA): TGTGCCAGCAGCTTCCAGGGGGCGCCGAGTTTTGGAAACACCATATATTTT. Protein: CASSFQGAPSFGNTIYF. V is TRBV7-6 and J is TRBJ1-3, with 8 bases identical to TRBD1. Germline CDR1 reads SGHVS; CDR2 reads FNYEAQ. This CDR3 comprises 17 residues. With V trimmed by 3 bases and J by 3 bases, 10 bases remained unmatched.

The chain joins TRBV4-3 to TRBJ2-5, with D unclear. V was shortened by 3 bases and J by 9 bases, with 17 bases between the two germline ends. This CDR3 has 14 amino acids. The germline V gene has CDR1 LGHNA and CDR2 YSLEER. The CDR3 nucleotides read TGCGCCAGCAGCCAGGGCCGGGTCCAGGCGGCCCAGTACTTC. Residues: CASSQGRVQAAQYF.

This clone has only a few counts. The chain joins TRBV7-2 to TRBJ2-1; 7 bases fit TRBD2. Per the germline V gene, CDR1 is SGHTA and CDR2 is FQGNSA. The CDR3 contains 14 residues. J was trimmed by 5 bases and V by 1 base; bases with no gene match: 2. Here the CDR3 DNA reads TGTGCCAGCAGCTTAGAGCGGGACCACAATGAGCAGTTCTTC. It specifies CASSLERDHNEQFF.

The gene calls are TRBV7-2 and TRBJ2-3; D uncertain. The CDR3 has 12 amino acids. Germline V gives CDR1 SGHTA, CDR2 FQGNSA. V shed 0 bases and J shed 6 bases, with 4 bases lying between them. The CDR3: CASSLAVDTQYF. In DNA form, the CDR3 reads TGTGCCAGCAGCTTAGCTGTGGATACGCAGTATTTT.

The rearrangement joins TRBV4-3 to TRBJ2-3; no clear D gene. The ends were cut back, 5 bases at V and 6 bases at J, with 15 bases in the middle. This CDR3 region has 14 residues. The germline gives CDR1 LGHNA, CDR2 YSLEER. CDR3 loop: CASSFYEAPDTQYF. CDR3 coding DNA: TGCGCCAGCAGCTTCTACGAGGCGCCGGATACGCAGTATTTT.

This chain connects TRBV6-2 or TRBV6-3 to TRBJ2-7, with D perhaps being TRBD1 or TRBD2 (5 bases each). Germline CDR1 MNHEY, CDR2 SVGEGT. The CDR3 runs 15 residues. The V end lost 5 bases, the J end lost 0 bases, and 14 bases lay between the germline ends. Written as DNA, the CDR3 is TGTGCCAGCAGTATGGGACCTACAGGCTCCTACGAGCAGTACTTC. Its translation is CASSMGPTGSYEQYF.

Here the CDR3 DNA reads TGTGCCAGCAAGGGGCGGGTGACTCTTGGGGAGCAGTTCTTC. Protein product: CASKGRVTLGEQFF. J is TRBJ2-1 and V is TRBV2, with D perhaps matching TRBD1 or TRBD2 (5 bases each). Trimming shortened V by 7 bases and J by 10 bases, and 20 bases separated the two germline ends. This CDR3 comprises 14 residues. The germline V gene has CDR1 SNHLY and CDR2 FYNNEI.

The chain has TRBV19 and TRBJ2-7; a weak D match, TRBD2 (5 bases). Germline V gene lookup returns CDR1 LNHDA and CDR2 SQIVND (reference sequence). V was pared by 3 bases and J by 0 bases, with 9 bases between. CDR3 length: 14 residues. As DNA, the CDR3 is TGTGCCAGTAGTATTAGCGTCAACTCCTACGAGCAGTACTTC. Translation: CASSISVNSYEQYF.

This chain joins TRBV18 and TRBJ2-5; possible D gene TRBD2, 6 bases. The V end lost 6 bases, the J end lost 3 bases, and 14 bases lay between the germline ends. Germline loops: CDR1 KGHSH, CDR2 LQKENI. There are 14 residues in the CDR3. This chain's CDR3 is CASSRVPGEETQYF. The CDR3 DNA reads TGTGCCAGCTCCCGAGTACCGGGAGAAGAGACCCAGTACTTC. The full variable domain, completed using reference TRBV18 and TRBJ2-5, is NAGVMQNPRHLVRRRGQEARLRCSPMKGHSHVYWYRQLPEEGLKFMVYLQKENIIDESGMPKERFSAEFPKEGPSILRIQQVVRGDSAAYFCASSRVPGEETQYFGPGTRLLVL.

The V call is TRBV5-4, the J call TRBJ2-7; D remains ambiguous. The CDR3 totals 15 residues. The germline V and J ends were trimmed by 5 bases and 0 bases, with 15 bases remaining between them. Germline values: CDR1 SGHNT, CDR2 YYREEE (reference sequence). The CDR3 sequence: CASSGETAPSYEQYF. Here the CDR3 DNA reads TGTGCCAGCAGTGGTGAAACAGCACCCTCCTACGAGCAGTACTTC.

The CDR3 here is CASSSGGDRSSYNSPLHF. The CDR3 region has the DNA TGTGCCAGCAGCTCCGGAGGGGACAGGAGCTCCTATAATTCACCCCTCCACTTT. The chain carries TRBV7-8 and TRBJ1-6; 8 bases agree with TRBD1. The CDR3 is 18 amino acids. Per the germline V gene, CDR1 is SGHVS and CDR2 is FQNEAQ. The ends lost 4 bases at V and 0 bases at J; junction bases unmatched: 8.

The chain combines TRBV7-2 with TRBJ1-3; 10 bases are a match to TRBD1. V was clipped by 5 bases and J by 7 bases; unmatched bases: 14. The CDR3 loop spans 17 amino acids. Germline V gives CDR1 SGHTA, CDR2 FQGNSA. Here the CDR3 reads CASSQRTGGIRTNTIYF. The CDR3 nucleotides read TGTGCCAGCAGCCAACGGACAGGGGGAATTCGGACGAACACCATATATTTT.

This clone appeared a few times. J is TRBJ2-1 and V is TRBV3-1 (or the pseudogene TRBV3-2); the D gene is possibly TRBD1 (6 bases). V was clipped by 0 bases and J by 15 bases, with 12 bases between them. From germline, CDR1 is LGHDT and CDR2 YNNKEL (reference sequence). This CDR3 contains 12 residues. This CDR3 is CASSQDSRGVFF. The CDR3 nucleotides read TGTGCCAGCAGCCAAGATTCCAGGGGTGTGTTCTTC.

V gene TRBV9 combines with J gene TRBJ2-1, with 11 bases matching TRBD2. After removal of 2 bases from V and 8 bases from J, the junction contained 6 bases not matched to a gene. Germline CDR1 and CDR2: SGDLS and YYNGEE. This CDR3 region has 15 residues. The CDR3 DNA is TGTGCCAGCAGCGTCGGGACTAGCGGACGGGATGAGCAGTTCTTC. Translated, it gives CASSVGTSGRDEQFF.

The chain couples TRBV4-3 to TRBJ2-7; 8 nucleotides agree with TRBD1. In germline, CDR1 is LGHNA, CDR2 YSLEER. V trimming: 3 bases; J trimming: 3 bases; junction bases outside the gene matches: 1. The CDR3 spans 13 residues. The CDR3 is CASSQGTGYEQYF. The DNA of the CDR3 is TGCGCCAGCAGCCAGGGGACAGGCTACGAGCAGTACTTC.

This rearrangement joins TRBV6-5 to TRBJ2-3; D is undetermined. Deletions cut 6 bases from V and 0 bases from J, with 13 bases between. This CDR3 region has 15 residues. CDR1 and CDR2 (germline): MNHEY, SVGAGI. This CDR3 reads CASRPDVASTDTQYF. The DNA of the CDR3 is TGTGCCAGCAGACCGGACGTAGCTAGCACAGATACGCAGTATTTT.

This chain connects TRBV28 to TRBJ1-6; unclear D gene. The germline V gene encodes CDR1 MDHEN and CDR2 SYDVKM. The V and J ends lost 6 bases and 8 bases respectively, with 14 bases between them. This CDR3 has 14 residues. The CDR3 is CASSSAGFDSPLHF. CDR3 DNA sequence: TGTGCCAGCAGCTCCGCCGGGTTCGATTCACCCCTCCACTTT.

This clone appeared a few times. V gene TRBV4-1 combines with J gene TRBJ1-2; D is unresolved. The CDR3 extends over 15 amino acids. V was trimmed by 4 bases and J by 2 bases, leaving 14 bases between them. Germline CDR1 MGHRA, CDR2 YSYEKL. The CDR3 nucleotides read TGCGCCAGCAGCCCGACCCCCGCGGGAAACTATGGCTACACCTTC. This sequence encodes CASSPTPAGNYGYTF.

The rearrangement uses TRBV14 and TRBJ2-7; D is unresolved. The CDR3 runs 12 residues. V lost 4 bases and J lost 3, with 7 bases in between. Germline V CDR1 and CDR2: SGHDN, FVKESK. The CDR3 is CASSRIHYEQYF. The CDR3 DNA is TGTGCCAGCAGCCGAATACACTACGAGCAGTACTTC.